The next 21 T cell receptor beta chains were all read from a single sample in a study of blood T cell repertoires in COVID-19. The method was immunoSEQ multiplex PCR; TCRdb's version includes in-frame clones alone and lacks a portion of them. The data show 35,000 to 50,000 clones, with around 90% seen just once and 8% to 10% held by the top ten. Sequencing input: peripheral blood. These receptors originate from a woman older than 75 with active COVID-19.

The CDR3 nucleotides read TGTGCCAGCAGCCCTAACACTGAAGCTTTCTTT. This codes for CASSPNTEAFF. The chain employs TRBV12-3 or TRBV12-4 and TRBJ1-1; no firm D call. The CDR3 runs 11 residues. V was pared by 6 bases and J by 2 bases, with 4 bases between.

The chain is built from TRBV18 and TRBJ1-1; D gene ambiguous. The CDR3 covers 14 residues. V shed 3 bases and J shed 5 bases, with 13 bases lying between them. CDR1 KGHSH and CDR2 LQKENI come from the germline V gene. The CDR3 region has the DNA TGTGCCAGCTCACCCCAGGCGGGAAGAACTGAAGCTTTCTTT. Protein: CASSPQAGRTEAFF.

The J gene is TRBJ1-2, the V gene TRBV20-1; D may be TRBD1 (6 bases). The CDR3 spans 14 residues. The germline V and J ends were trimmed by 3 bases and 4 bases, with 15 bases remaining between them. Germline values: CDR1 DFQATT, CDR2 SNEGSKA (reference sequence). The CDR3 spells CSASKAGAAYGYTF. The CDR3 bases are TGCAGTGCTAGTAAGGCAGGGGCGGCCTATGGCTACACCTTC.

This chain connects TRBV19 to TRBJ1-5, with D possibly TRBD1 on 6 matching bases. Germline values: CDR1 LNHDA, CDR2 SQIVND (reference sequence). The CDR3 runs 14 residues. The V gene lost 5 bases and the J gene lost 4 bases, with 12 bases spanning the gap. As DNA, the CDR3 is TGTGCCAGTAGTGGACAGATGGGTAATCAGCCCCAGCATTTT. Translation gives CASSGQMGNQPQHF.

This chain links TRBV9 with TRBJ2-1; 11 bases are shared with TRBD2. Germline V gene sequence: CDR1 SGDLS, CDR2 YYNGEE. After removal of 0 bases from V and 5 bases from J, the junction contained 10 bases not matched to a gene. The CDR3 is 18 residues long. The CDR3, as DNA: TGTGCCAGCAGCGTAGCGGGTTGGGGACTAGCGGAGAACAATGAGCAGTTCTTC. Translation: CASSVAGWGLAENNEQFF.

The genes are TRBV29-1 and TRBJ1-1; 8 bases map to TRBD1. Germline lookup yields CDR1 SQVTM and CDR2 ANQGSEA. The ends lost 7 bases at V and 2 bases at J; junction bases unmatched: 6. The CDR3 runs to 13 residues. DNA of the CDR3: TGCAGCGCCCCGGACAGGGCCAACACTGAAGCTTTCTTT. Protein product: CSAPDRANTEAFF.

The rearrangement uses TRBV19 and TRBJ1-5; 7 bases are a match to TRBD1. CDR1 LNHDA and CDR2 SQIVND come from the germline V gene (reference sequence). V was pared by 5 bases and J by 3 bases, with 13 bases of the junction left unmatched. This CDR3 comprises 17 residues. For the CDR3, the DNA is TGTGCCAGTAGTTCTCAACCGGGACAGACTCTCAATCAGCCCCAGCATTTT. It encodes CASSSQPGQTLNQPQHF. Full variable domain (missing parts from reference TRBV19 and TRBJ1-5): DGGITQSPKYLFRKEGQNVTLSCEQNLNHDAMYWYRQDPGQGLRLIYYSQIVNDFQKGDIAEGYSVSREKKESFPLTVTSAQKNPTAFYLCASSSQPGQTLNQPQHFGDGTRLSIL.

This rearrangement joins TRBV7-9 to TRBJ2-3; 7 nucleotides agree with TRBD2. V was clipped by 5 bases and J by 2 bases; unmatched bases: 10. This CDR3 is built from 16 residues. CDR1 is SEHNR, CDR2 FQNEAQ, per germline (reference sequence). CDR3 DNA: TGTGCCAGCAGCCCTTTTTGGGGGGGGATCACAGATACGCAGTATTTT. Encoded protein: CASSPFWGGITDTQYF. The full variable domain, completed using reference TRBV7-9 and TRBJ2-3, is DTGVSQNPRHKITKRGQNVTFRCDPISEHNRLYWYRQTLGQGPEFLTYFQNEAQLEKSRLLSDRFSAERPKGSFSTLEIQRTEQGDSAMYLCASSPFWGGITDTQYFGPGTRLTVL.

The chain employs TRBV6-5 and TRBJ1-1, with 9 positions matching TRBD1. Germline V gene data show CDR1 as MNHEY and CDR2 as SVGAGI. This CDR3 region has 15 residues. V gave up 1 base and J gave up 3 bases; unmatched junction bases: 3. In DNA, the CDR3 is TGTGCCAGCAGTTACTTGGGACAGGGAGACACTGAAGCTTTCTTT. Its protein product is CASSYLGQGDTEAFF.

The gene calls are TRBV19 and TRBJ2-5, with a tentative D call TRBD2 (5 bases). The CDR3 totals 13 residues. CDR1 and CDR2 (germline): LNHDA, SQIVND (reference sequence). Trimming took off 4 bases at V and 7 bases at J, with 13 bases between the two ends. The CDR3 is CASSTRARGTQYF. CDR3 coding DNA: TGTGCCAGTAGTACCCGGGCCCGGGGGACCCAGTACTTC.

CDR3 protein: CASSQDNSGVQETQYF. Here the CDR3 DNA reads TGCGCCAGCAGCCAAGATAATAGCGGGGTCCAAGAGACCCAGTACTTC. The chain has TRBV4-1 and TRBJ2-5; the match to TRBD2 covers 8 bases. Germline CDR1 reads MGHRA; CDR2 reads YSYEKL. This CDR3 spans 16 amino acids. Unmatched junction bases numbered 4, after V lost 0 bases and J lost 1 base.

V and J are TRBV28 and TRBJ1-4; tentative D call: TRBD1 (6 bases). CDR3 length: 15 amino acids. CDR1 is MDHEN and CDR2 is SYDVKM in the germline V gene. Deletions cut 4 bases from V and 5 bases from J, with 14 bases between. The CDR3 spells CASSSGVPPNEKLFF. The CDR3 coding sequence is TGTGCCAGCAGTTCAGGGGTGCCACCGAATGAAAAACTGTTTTTT. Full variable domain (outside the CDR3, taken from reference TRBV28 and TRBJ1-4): DVKVTQSSRYLVKRTGEKVFLECVQDMDHENMFWYRQDPGLGLRLIYFSYDVKMKEKGDIPEGYSVSREKKERFSLILESASTNQTSMYLCASSSGVPPNEKLFFGSGTQLSVL.

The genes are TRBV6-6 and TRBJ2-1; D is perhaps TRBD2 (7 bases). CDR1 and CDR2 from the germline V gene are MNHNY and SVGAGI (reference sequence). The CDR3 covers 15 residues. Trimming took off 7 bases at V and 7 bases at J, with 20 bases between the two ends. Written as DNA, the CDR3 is TGTGCCAGCACCCACGGCCGGGGGGCCGGAAATGAGCAGTTCTTC. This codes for CASTHGRGAGNEQFF.

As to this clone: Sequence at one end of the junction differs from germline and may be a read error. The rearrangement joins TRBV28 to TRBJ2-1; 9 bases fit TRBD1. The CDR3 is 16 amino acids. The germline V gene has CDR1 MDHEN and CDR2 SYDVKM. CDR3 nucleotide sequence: TGTGCCGGCAGGAGACAGGGGGTCCAATCCTACAATGAGCAGTTCTTC. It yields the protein CAGRRQGVQSYNEQFF.

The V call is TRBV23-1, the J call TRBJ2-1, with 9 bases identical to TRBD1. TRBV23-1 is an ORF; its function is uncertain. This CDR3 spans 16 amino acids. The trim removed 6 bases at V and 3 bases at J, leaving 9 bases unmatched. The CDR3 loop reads CASSGGTGRLYNEQFF. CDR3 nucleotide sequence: TGCGCCAGCAGCGGGGGGACAGGGCGCCTCTACAATGAGCAGTTCTTC.

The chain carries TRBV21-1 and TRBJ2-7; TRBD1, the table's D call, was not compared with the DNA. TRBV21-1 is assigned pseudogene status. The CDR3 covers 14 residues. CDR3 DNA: TGTGCCAGCAGCAAAGCGAGGGGGCGATACGAGCAGTACTTC. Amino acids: CASSKARGRYEQYF.

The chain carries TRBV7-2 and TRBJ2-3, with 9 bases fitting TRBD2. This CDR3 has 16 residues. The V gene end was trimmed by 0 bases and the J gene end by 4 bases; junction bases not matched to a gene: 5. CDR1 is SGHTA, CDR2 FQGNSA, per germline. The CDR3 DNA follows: TGTGCCAGCAGCTTAGCTTCGCGGGGGGGGGCAGATACGCAGTATTTT. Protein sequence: CASSLASRGGADTQYF.

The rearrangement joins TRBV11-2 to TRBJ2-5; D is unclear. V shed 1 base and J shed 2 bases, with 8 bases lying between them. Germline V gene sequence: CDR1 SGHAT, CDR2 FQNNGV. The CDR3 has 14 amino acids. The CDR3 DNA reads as TGTGCCAGCAGCTTAGGGCGGATACAAGAGACCCAGTACTTC. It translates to CASSLGRIQETQYF.

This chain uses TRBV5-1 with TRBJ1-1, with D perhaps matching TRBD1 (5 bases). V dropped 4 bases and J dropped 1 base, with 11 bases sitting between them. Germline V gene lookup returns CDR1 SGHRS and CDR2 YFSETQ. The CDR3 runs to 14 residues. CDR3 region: CASSGTTANTEAFF. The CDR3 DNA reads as TGCGCCAGCAGCGGCACGACAGCGAACACTGAAGCTTTCTTT.

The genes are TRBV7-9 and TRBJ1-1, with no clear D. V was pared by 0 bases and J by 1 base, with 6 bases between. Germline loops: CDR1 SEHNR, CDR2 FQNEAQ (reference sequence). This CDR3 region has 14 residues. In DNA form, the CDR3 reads TGTGCCAGCAGCTTAGCGAGCGGGAACACTGAAGCTTTCTTT. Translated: CASSLASGNTEAFF.

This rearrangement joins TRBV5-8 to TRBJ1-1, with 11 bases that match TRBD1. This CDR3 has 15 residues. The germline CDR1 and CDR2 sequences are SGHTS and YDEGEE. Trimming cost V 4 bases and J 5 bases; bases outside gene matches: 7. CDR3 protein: CASSKKGQGATEAFF. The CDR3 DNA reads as TGTGCCAGCAGCAAAAAAGGACAGGGGGCAACTGAAGCTTTCTTT.